This T cell receptor (beta chain) was retrieved from a study of radiation and T cells in renal cell carcinoma. Overall study: Nephrectomy followed 15 Gy stereotactic body radiation by 4 weeks. Study results and limitations: From baseline, blood top tumor clonotypes peaked at 2 weeks post-radiation. Pretreatment tumor biopsies were lacking, so baseline clonotypes are unknown.

Sample time point: baseline pretreatment blood. Indicated treatment: 15 Gy SBRT to primary tumor, nephrectomy 4 weeks later. Serial blood draws occurred at baseline and 2 and 4 weeks post-SBRT. Sequencing used immunoSEQ multiplex PCR; TCRdb keeps in-frame clones, though not all of them. The table has approximately 94,000 clones, 65% to 85% seen once; the top ten hold approximately 6.4%. Concerning this clone itself: The antigen is not known.

V shed 5 bases and J shed 12 bases, with 23 bases lying between them. CDR1 is MNHEY and CDR2 is SMNVEV in the germline V gene (reference sequence). This CDR3 comprises 14 residues. The input for sequencing was blood, taken from a patient whose treatment included radiotherapy and nephrectomy. The receptor was derived from a man between 60 and 70 years old with renal cell carcinoma. The chain is built from TRBV27 and TRBJ2-7; no definite D call. The CDR3 is CASSPRAPPYTPYF. In nucleotides, the CDR3 is TGTGCCAGCAGTCCCAGAGCCCCACCGTACACCCCGTACTTC.